The 21 T cell receptor beta chains listed next were all sequenced from one sample in a study of CD8+ T cells in alopecia areata. Extracted RNA was reverse transcribed into cDNA, the sequencing template. Using immunoSEQ multiplex PCR, the repertoire was profiled, and TCRdb retains in-frame clones only, with some absent. This sample carries about 200,000 clones, 35% to 40% of them seen once, and the ten largest clones take roughly 0.45%. Treatment denoted: oral pan-JAK inhibitor, 5-10 mg twice daily. Sequencing was performed on CD4+ T cells sorted from blood, taken between weeks 30 and 35, from a patient treated with tofacitinib. The receptors derive from a human donor with alopecia areata.

This chain joins TRBV29-1 and TRBJ2-6, with TRBD1 as a possible D gene (6 bases). Per germline, CDR1 SQVTM and CDR2 ANQGSEA. The CDR3 totals 16 residues. V lost 4 bases, J lost 0 bases, and 13 bases lay in between. The CDR3 here is CSVGRRGLSGANVLTF. In DNA form, the CDR3 reads TGCAGCGTTGGTCGCAGGGGCCTCTCTGGGGCCAACGTCCTGACTTTC.

The chain couples TRBV7-2 to TRBJ2-7; no firm D call. Trimming cost V 5 bases and J 2 bases, with 16 bases left between them. The CDR3 is 15 amino acids. Germline V lookup: CDR1 SGHTA, CDR2 FQGNSA. CDR3 residues: CASSLDSKFAYEQYF. The CDR3 DNA is TGTGCCAGCAGCCTCGACTCCAAGTTTGCCTACGAGCAGTACTTC.

The chain links TRBV5-1 to TRBJ2-5, with D unresolved. Germline V gene lookup returns CDR1 SGHRS and CDR2 YFSETQ. This CDR3 contains 13 residues. The V end lost 0 bases, the J end lost 5 bases, and 8 bases lay between the germline ends. CDR3 region: CASSLAYRETQYF. The CDR3 coding sequence is TGCGCCAGCAGCTTGGCCTATCGGGAGACCCAGTACTTC.

The V call is TRBV29-1, the J call TRBJ2-3; a weak D match, TRBD1 (5 bases). The CDR3 consists of 12 residues. V was pared by 6 bases and J by 2 bases, with 9 bases between. Per the germline V gene, CDR1 is SQVTM and CDR2 is ANQGSEA. The CDR3 sequence: CSVQQDTDTQYF. DNA of the CDR3: TGCAGCGTACAACAGGACACAGATACGCAGTATTTT.

Regarding this clone: A junction end diverges from the germline sequence, so it may reflect a read error. The rearrangement links TRBV5-1 to TRBJ1-1, with 8 bases fitting TRBD1. Germline values: CDR1 SGHRS, CDR2 YFSETQ. The CDR3 has 15 residues. DNA for the CDR3: TGCGCCAGCAGATTGGGACAGGACTACAACACTGAAGCTTTCTTT. It is translated as CASRLGQDYNTEAFF.

This chain links TRBV18 with TRBJ2-7; 13 bases are shared with TRBD2. J was trimmed by 0 bases and V by 3 bases; bases with no gene match: 8. This CDR3 has 18 amino acids. From germline, CDR1 is KGHSH and CDR2 LQKENI. The CDR3 DNA reads as TGTGCCAGCTCACCGACGACTAGCGGGGGGCTCAGCTCCTACGAGCAGTACTTC. Protein: CASSPTTSGGLSSYEQYF.

The rearrangement links TRBV29-1 to TRBJ2-1, with D perhaps TRBD2 (6 bases). Germline V gene data show CDR1 as SQVTM and CDR2 as ANQGSEA. There are 13 residues in the CDR3. Trimming removed 4 bases at V and 7 bases at J, with 14 bases between. DNA of the CDR3: TGCAGCGTTGTATTCGGGAGAGCAAATGAGCAGTTCTTC. This codes for CSVVFGRANEQFF.

The CDR3 is CSASVGQGGTDTQYF. The CDR3 coding sequence is TGCAGCGCCTCGGTAGGACAGGGGGGCACAGATACGCAGTATTTT. This chain uses TRBV29-1 with TRBJ2-3, with 10 bases identical to TRBD1. V was pared by 7 bases and J by 1 base, with 8 bases of the junction left unmatched. Germline loops: CDR1 SQVTM, CDR2 ANQGSEA. CDR3 size: 15 residues.

The chain is built from TRBV25-1 and TRBJ1-4; TRBD1 agrees at 7 bases. The CDR3 totals 15 residues. V shed 1 base and J 8 bases; nucleotides not matched to a gene: 7. Germline V gene sequence: CDR1 MGHDK, CDR2 SYGVNS. CDR3 coding DNA: TGTGCCAGCAGTGAATTTGGGACAGTTAGCGAAAAACTGTTTTTT. It is translated as CASSEFGTVSEKLFF. Together with reference TRBV25-1 and TRBJ1-4, the CDR3 gives the full variable domain: EADIYQTPRYLVIGTGKKITLECSQTMGHDKMYWYQQDPGMELHLIHYSYGVNSTEKGDLSSESTVSRIRTEHFPLTLESARPSHTSQYLCASSEFGTVSEKLFFGSGTQLSVL.

The chain combines TRBV7-2 with TRBJ1-5, with TRBD1 matching 7 bases. With V trimmed by 3 bases and J by 7 bases, 9 bases remained unmatched. Germline loops: CDR1 SGHTA, CDR2 FQGNSA. CDR3 size: 15 residues. Here the CDR3 DNA reads TGTGCCAGCAGCTTGGGTTGGAGGGGGCGACAGCCCCAGCATTTT. Translation: CASSLGWRGRQPQHF.

The chain employs TRBV5-6 and TRBJ1-5; D call uncertain. The CDR3 spans 16 residues. Germline V gene data show CDR1 as SGHDT and CDR2 as YYEEEE. V lost 4 bases and J 3 bases, leaving 17 bases between the germline ends. CDR3 bases: TGTGCCAGCAGCACCCACCGAGAGTTAGACAATCAGCCCCAGCATTTT. It translates to CASSTHRELDNQPQHF.

The gene calls are TRBV9 and TRBJ1-1; no clear D gene. This CDR3 comprises 13 residues. Per germline, CDR1 SGDLS and CDR2 YYNGEE. The ends were cut back, 4 bases at V and 4 bases at J, with 11 bases in the middle. CDR3 sequence reads: CASSRQELTEAFF. The CDR3, as DNA: TGTGCCAGCAGCCGTCAGGAACTCACTGAAGCTTTCTTT.

The V gene is TRBV5-6, the J gene TRBJ2-6; D is possibly TRBD1 or TRBD2 (5 bases each). This CDR3 is built from 18 residues. Germline loops: CDR1 SGHDT, CDR2 YYEEEE. The V end lost 4 bases, the J end lost 2 bases, and 19 bases lay between the germline ends. This CDR3 reads CASSPPQIVGAGANVLTF. CDR3 in DNA: TGTGCCAGCAGCCCCCCCCAGATCGTGGGGGCTGGGGCCAACGTCCTGACTTTC.

This clone showed up just a few times. The genes are TRBV28 and TRBJ1-5; D ambiguous. The CDR3 consists of 14 residues. The germline gives CDR1 MDHEN, CDR2 SYDVKM. The V end lost 2 bases, the J end lost 2 bases, and 7 bases lay between the germline ends. The CDR3 nucleotides are TGTGCCAGCAGTTTAGGGTGGGGCAATCAGCCCCAGCATTTT. Translating gives CASSLGWGNQPQHF.

CDR3 protein: CASSLAGRGWNQPQHF. For the CDR3, the DNA is TGTGCCAGCAGCTTAGCTGGCAGGGGGTGGAATCAGCCCCAGCATTTT. This chain links TRBV7-9 with TRBJ1-5; the match to TRBD1 covers 7 bases. V lost 0 bases and J lost 4; bases outside the gene matches: 6. Germline CDR1 and CDR2: SEHNR and FQNEAQ (reference sequence). There are 16 residues in the CDR3.

CDR3 sequence: CASSPVLWGEAFF. For the CDR3, the DNA is TGTGCCAGCAGCCCAGTCCTATGGGGGGAAGCTTTCTTT. This chain joins TRBV9 and TRBJ1-1; tentatively, D is TRBD1 (5 bases). Looked up from germline, CDR1 is SGDLS and CDR2 is YYNGEE. The V end lost 4 bases, the J end lost 8 bases, and 15 bases lay between the germline ends. The CDR3 is 13 amino acids.

This rearrangement joins TRBV15 to TRBJ1-2, with D possibly being TRBD1 (5 bases). The CDR3 loop spans 12 amino acids. V lost 3 bases and J lost 8, with 10 bases in between. The V gene's germline CDR1 is LNHNV and CDR2 YYDKDF (reference sequence). As DNA, the CDR3 is TGTGCCACCAGCAGCGACAGTTTGGGCTACACCTTC. Its translation: CATSSDSLGYTF.

This clone was seen many times. At the DNA level, this CDR3 is encoded by other sequences in the same sample as well. V gene TRBV9 combines with J gene TRBJ2-3; tentatively, D is TRBD1 or TRBD2 (5 bases each). The CDR3 covers 15 residues. The V gene lost 0 bases and the J gene lost 0 bases, with 8 bases spanning the gap. CDR1 is SGDLS and CDR2 is YYNGEE in the germline V gene. The CDR3: CASSVAEGSTDTQYF. In DNA, the CDR3 is TGTGCCAGCAGCGTAGCTGAGGGGAGCACAGATACGCAGTATTTT.

This clone was counted only a few times. At one end, the junction sequence differs from germline, possibly due to a read error. The chain joins TRBV10-3 to TRBJ2-4; D gene uncertain. Germline V gene sequence: CDR1 ENHRY, CDR2 SYGVKD. The CDR3 has 13 residues. The CDR3 is CASSSALANIQYF. CDR3 DNA sequence: TGTGCCAGCAGTTCCGCCTTGGCCAACATTCAGTACTTC.

The rearrangement links TRBV29-1 to TRBJ2-7, with TRBD2 as a possible D gene (6 bases). Trimming left V 4 bases short and J 6 bases short, with 16 bases between. The CDR3 runs 13 residues. Germline V CDR1 and CDR2: SQVTM, ANQGSEA. The CDR3 bases are TGCAGCGTTGGCGGTCTAGCGATTCCCGAGCAGTACTTC. Its translation: CSVGGLAIPEQYF.

This rearrangement joins TRBV23-1 to TRBJ2-5; tentatively, D is TRBD1 (6 bases). TRBV23-1 is given ORF status, its function remaining uncertain. V was pared by 7 bases and J by 2 bases, with 11 bases between. The CDR3 has 13 amino acids. CDR3 in amino acids: CASTQGRQETQYF. DNA for the CDR3: TGCGCCAGCACCCAGGGGCGTCAAGAGACCCAGTACTTC.